The clone carrying this T cell receptor (beta chain) was recorded many times. Its specificity is not known. The source of the sample is a study of HIV-infected patients and healthy controls. Overall study findings and caveats: Healthy controls shared more CDR3 sequences between individuals than HIV-infected patients did.

Reverse transcription used around 500 ng RNA and constant-region primers for alpha and beta. Separate chain-specific third strand synthesis with multiplexing indices produced the alpha and beta libraries. TCRdb ran MiXCR on the 5' RACE reads and lists one entry per CDR3 protein. The sample has 19,000 or so distinct CDR3 sequences, approximately 10% seen once; the top ten hold about 6.7%. All unsorted peripheral T cells were captured because whole blood was used without fractionation. Some ten uninfected healthy donors were sampled as controls, several sampled twice approximately 3 months apart. Between the trimmed V and J ends, which lost 1 base and 16 bases, there was a span of 35 bases. The germline V gene encodes CDR1 MNHEY and CDR2 SMNVEV (reference sequence). The CDR3 has 19 residues.

The receptor comes from an adult in good health. Sequenced input: blood. The rearrangement links TRBV27 to TRBJ2-1; TRBD1 might be the D (6 bases). CDR3 protein: CASSLFSPPSGAINPRSFF. CDR3 coding DNA: TGTGCCAGCAGTTTATTCTCGCCGCCCTCAGGGGCCATTAACCCTAGGTCCTTCTTC.